The 29 T cell receptor beta chains given below trace back to one sample, sequenced in a study of cytomegalovirus exposure and HLA in healthy donors. With 60 Vbeta and 13 Jbeta primers, the PCR was carried out. Assay used: immunoSEQ multiplex PCR; TCRdb lists only in-frame clones, some missing. The sample contains over 150,000 clones, 85% of which appear only once. Sequencing was done on a sample of PBMCs. The receptors were sampled from a man younger than 40 in good health and CMV-seropositive.

The J gene is TRBJ1-1, the V gene TRBV7-2; TRBD1 matches at 8 bases. This CDR3 has 14 residues. Germline CDR1 SGHTA, CDR2 FQGNSA. Trimming removed 5 bases from V and 5 bases from J; junction bases left unmatched: 7. CDR3 amino acids: CASSEDRVGTEAFF. In DNA form, the CDR3 reads TGTGCCAGCAGCGAGGACAGGGTAGGAACTGAAGCTTTCTTT.

V is TRBV29-1 and J is TRBJ1-4, with D unclear. The CDR3 extends over 12 amino acids. Germline values: CDR1 SQVTM, CDR2 ANQGSEA. V was clipped by 7 bases and J by 5 bases, with 11 bases between them. The CDR3 bases are TGCAGCGCATGGGCGTCGAATGAAAAACTGTTTTTT. Protein product: CSAWASNEKLFF. The full variable domain, its missing parts supplied by reference TRBV29-1 and TRBJ1-4, is SAVISQKPSRDICQRGTSLTIQCQVDSQVTMMFWYRQQPGQSLTLIATANQGSEATYESGFVIDKFPISRPNLTFSTLTVSNMSPEDSSIYLCSAWASNEKLFFGSGTQLSVL.

The chain carries TRBV7-8 and TRBJ2-2; possibly TRBD2 for D (5 bases). The germline gives CDR1 SGHVS, CDR2 FQNEAQ. The V and J ends lost 6 bases and 7 bases respectively, with 15 bases between them. The CDR3 contains 14 residues. In nucleotides, the CDR3 is TGTGCCAGCAGGCTTTCTTCGGGGATCGGGGAGCTGTTTTTT. It is translated as CASRLSSGIGELFF.

This rearrangement joins TRBV9 to TRBJ2-2; 8 bases agree with TRBD2. Per the germline V gene, CDR1 is SGDLS and CDR2 is YYNGEE. The CDR3 extends over 15 amino acids. V lost 0 bases, J lost 7 bases, and 5 bases stayed unmatched. The CDR3 DNA is TGTGCCAGCAGCGTAGCTACGGGGGGGGTCGGGGAGCTGTTTTTT. This codes for CASSVATGGVGELFF.

This chain joins TRBV7-8 and TRBJ2-7; 7 bases match TRBD1. Germline V gives CDR1 SGHVS, CDR2 FQNEAQ. The V and J ends lost 4 bases and 3 bases, in that order; junction bases with no gene match: 6. This CDR3 is built from 14 residues. CDR3 sequence reads: CASSSSTGFYEQYF. In DNA, the CDR3 is TGTGCCAGCAGCTCCTCGACAGGGTTCTACGAGCAGTACTTC.

The V gene is TRBV5-1, the J gene TRBJ2-5; possible D gene TRBD1, 6 bases. CDR1 is SGHRS, CDR2 YFSETQ, per germline. The CDR3 covers 14 residues. Trimming cost V 1 base and J 9 bases, with 16 bases left between them. The CDR3 coding sequence is TGCGCCAGCAGCTTGTCTACAGGGTCCGGGGCCCAGTACTTC. It is translated as CASSLSTGSGAQYF.

The chain is built from TRBV30 and TRBJ1-6; 7 bases are shared with TRBD1. CDR3 length equals 13 residues. V trimming: 3 bases; J trimming: 9 bases; junction bases outside the gene matches: 5. The V gene's germline CDR1 is GTSNPN and CDR2 SVGIG (reference sequence). The CDR3: CAWSRQGTSPLHF. Written as DNA, the CDR3 is TGTGCCTGGAGCCGACAGGGCACTTCACCCCTCCACTTT.

This clone was detected only a few times. This rearrangement joins TRBV29-1 to TRBJ2-2; 13 nucleotides match TRBD2. From germline, CDR1 is SQVTM and CDR2 ANQGSEA. The CDR3 has 16 amino acids. J lost 1 base, V lost 6 bases, and 5 bases had no gene match. CDR3 sequence reads: CSVGGLAGLNTGELFF. The DNA for the CDR3 is TGCAGCGTGGGGGGACTAGCGGGACTGAACACCGGGGAGCTGTTTTTT.

The rearrangement links TRBV11-3 to TRBJ2-1; 12 bases align to TRBD2. Germline lookup yields CDR1 SGHNT and CDR2 YENEEA. V was pared by 1 base and J by 9 bases, with 4 bases of the junction left unmatched. The CDR3 is 15 amino acids. The CDR3 reads CASSLGTSGKSEQFF. The CDR3 nucleotides are TGTGCCAGCAGCTTAGGGACTAGCGGGAAGAGTGAGCAGTTCTTC.

The V and J genes are TRBV15 and TRBJ1-4, with 7 bases lining up with TRBD1. V was clipped by 5 bases and J by 4 bases; unmatched bases: 10. The CDR3 contains 16 residues. The germline gives CDR1 LNHNV, CDR2 YYDKDF (reference sequence). CDR3 in DNA: TGTGCCACCAGCTCACAGGAAGGGGGCCTTAATGAAAAACTGTTTTTT. It codes for CATSSQEGGLNEKLFF.

This clone turned up a few times. The chain links TRBV27 to TRBJ2-2; no reliable D call. With 7 bases removed from V and 0 bases from J, the gap between germline ends came to 12 bases. The CDR3 runs to 15 residues. The germline gives CDR1 MNHEY, CDR2 SMNVEV (reference sequence). The CDR3 coding sequence is TGTGCCAGCACCCAACGCGGAGCGAACACCGGGGAGCTGTTTTTT. Protein sequence: CASTQRGANTGELFF.

The CDR3 protein is CALLAVPSYEQYF. In nucleotides, the CDR3 is TGTGCCCTACTAGCGGTACCTTCCTACGAGCAGTACTTC. This chain connects TRBV30 to TRBJ2-7; 8 nucleotides line up with TRBD2. CDR3 length: 13 amino acids. J gave up 1 base and V 8 bases, and 7 bases lay outside the gene matches. Germline V gene sequence: CDR1 GTSNPN, CDR2 SVGIG (reference sequence).

This chain joins TRBV7-9 and TRBJ2-3, with TRBD1 identical over 9 bases. V lost 3 bases, J lost 4 bases, and 11 bases stayed unmatched. There are 17 residues in the CDR3. Per germline, CDR1 SEHNR and CDR2 FQNEAQ (reference sequence). The CDR3 nucleotides read TGTGCCAGCAGCTTCTTACCGGGACAGGGTAGGGCAGATACGCAGTATTTT. It encodes CASSFLPGQGRADTQYF.

The chain links TRBV18 to TRBJ2-2; TRBD2 matches at 14 bases. CDR1 KGHSH and CDR2 LQKENI come from the germline V gene. Trimming took 3 bases from V and 5 from J; bases not matched to a gene: 2. This CDR3 region has 16 residues. CDR3 region: CASSPRTSGRTGELFF. CDR3 DNA sequence: TGTGCCAGCTCACCCCGGACTAGCGGGAGGACCGGGGAGCTGTTTTTT. Drawing the rest from reference TRBV18 and TRBJ2-2, the complete variable domain is NAGVMQNPRHLVRRRGQEARLRCSPMKGHSHVYWYRQLPEEGLKFMVYLQKENIIDESGMPKERFSAEFPKEGPSILRIQQVVRGDSAAYFCASSPRTSGRTGELFFGEGSRLTVL.

This chain's CDR3 is CASSVGLEGSSYEQYF. CDR3 bases: TGTGCCAGCAGCGTTGGGTTAGAGGGAAGCTCCTACGAGCAGTACTTC. J is TRBJ2-7 and V is TRBV9; a weak D match, TRBD2 (5 bases). Trimming shortened V by 2 bases and J by 0 bases, and 15 bases separated the two germline ends. The CDR3 has 16 amino acids. The V gene's germline CDR1 is SGDLS and CDR2 YYNGEE.

V gene TRBV5-8 combines with J gene TRBJ2-7; 8 bases map to TRBD2. With 4 bases clipped from V and 2 bases from J, the junction kept 14 bases outside the gene matches. The CDR3 runs to 17 residues. The V gene's germline CDR1 is SGHTS and CDR2 YDEGEE. DNA of the CDR3: TGTGCCAGCAGCCAATATATAACTAGCGGAGGGGCCTACGAGCAGTACGTC. Protein: CASSQYITSGGAYEQYV.

This clone was detected only once. This chain uses TRBV28 with TRBJ1-1, with 7 bases matching TRBD1. Germline V lookup: CDR1 MDHEN, CDR2 SYDVKM. V lost 9 bases, J lost 5 bases, and 12 bases stayed unmatched. The CDR3 is made up of 14 amino acids. CDR3 nucleotide sequence: TGTGCCAGTCCACCAACAGGGGAAGGGACTGAAGCTTTCTTT. Translation gives CASPPTGEGTEAFF.

The chain is built from TRBV18 and TRBJ2-7, with a possible D match to TRBD2 (6 bases). V was clipped by 4 bases and J by 5 bases, with 15 bases between them. This CDR3 contains 14 residues. Germline V gene sequence: CDR1 KGHSH, CDR2 LQKENI. The chain's CDR3 is CASSRFREQDEQYF. Written as DNA, the CDR3 is TGTGCCAGCTCACGTTTTCGGGAGCAGGACGAGCAGTACTTC.

The J gene is TRBJ1-1, the V gene TRBV11-2; 9 positions match TRBD1. The J segment lost 10 bases and the V segment lost 5 bases, leaving 8 bases of the junction unmatched. This CDR3 has 13 amino acids. The V gene's germline CDR1 is SGHAT and CDR2 FQNNGV. The CDR3 coding sequence is TGTGCCAGCAGCCCTGACAGGGGGTTGGTAGCTTTCTTT. Amino acids: CASSPDRGLVAFF.

The gene calls are TRBV27 and TRBJ2-7; 8 positions match TRBD2. J was trimmed by 6 bases and V by 5 bases; bases with no gene match: 15. Germline V CDR1 and CDR2: MNHEY, SMNVEV (reference sequence). The CDR3 runs to 16 residues. The CDR3 DNA reads TGTGCCAGCAGTCGCAGGGTAATAGGGACTAGTGCCGAGCAGTACTTC. This gives the protein CASSRRVIGTSAEQYF.

This chain connects TRBV18 to TRBJ2-6, with D tentatively TRBD1 (5 bases). This CDR3 contains 15 residues. Germline CDR1 KGHSH, CDR2 LQKENI. V dropped 4 bases and J dropped 2 bases, with 9 bases sitting between them. The CDR3 DNA is TGTGCCAGCTCACACAGGTACACTGGGGCCAACGTCCTGACTTTC. It encodes CASSHRYTGANVLTF.

The chain employs TRBV19 and TRBJ2-2; a weak D match, TRBD1 (6 bases). Trimming left V 6 bases short and J 0 bases short, with 11 bases between. CDR3 size: 15 residues. Germline V lookup: CDR1 LNHDA, CDR2 SQIVND (reference sequence). DNA of the CDR3: TGTGCCAGTAGCTTTCGGACAGCGAACACCGGGGAGCTGTTTTTT. Its protein is CASSFRTANTGELFF.

V usage is TRBV11-2 and J usage is TRBJ1-2, with unresolved D. Between the trimmed V and J ends, which lost 6 bases and 8 bases, there was a span of 16 bases. The germline CDR1 and CDR2 sequences are SGHAT and FQNNGV. The CDR3 is made up of 13 amino acids. CDR3 DNA sequence: TGTGCCAGCAGTCCCGGGATGGGCCGGGGCTACACCTTC. Encoded protein: CASSPGMGRGYTF. The full variable domain, rest sourced from reference TRBV11-2 and TRBJ1-2, is EAGVAQSPRYKIIEKRQSVAFWCNPISGHATLYWYQQILGQGPKLLIQFQNNGVVDDSQLPKDRFSAERLKGVDSTLKIQPAKLEDSAVYLCASSPGMGRGYTFGSGTRLTVV.

The chain joins TRBV7-8 to TRBJ2-1; 8 bases are shared with TRBD2. This CDR3 has 16 amino acids. The junction had 10 bases not matched to a gene; V was cut back by 3 bases and J by 6 bases. The germline gives CDR1 SGHVS, CDR2 FQNEAQ. CDR3 region: CASSLIAGTPVNEQFF. The CDR3 DNA reads TGTGCCAGCAGCTTGATAGCGGGAACACCCGTCAATGAGCAGTTCTTC.

J is TRBJ1-1 and V is TRBV7-8; TRBD1 might be the D (6 bases). The V end lost 2 bases, the J end lost 7 bases, and 17 bases lay between the germline ends. This CDR3 comprises 15 residues. Germline loops: CDR1 SGHVS, CDR2 FQNEAQ. CDR3 sequence reads: CASSLNPMGAIEAFF. CDR3 bases: TGTGCCAGCAGCTTAAACCCTATGGGGGCCATTGAAGCTTTCTTT.

This chain links TRBV5-1 with TRBJ2-2; tentatively, D is TRBD1 (5 bases). V was shortened by 2 bases and J by 4 bases, with 12 bases between the two germline ends. CDR1 is SGHRS and CDR2 is YFSETQ in the germline V gene. The CDR3 spans 15 residues. CDR3 amino acids: CASSFLDTLTGELFF. The CDR3 nucleotides are TGCGCCAGCAGCTTTTTGGACACCCTCACCGGGGAGCTGTTTTTT.

This clone was picked up many times. The chain couples TRBV4-2 to TRBJ2-1, with 10 bases fitting TRBD2. V shed 0 bases, J shed 2 bases, and the junction held 1 base outside the gene matches. Germline V gene sequence: CDR1 LGHNA, CDR2 YNFKEQ. The CDR3 covers 16 residues. The CDR3 is CASSQDGTSAYNEQFF. Written as DNA, the CDR3 is TGTGCCAGCAGCCAAGATGGGACTAGCGCCTACAATGAGCAGTTCTTC.

The rearrangement joins TRBV11-3 to TRBJ1-2; 8 nucleotides match TRBD1. The CDR3 loop spans 15 amino acids. CDR1 and CDR2 from the germline V gene are SGHNT and YENEEA. V trimming: 5 bases; J trimming: 5 bases; junction bases outside the gene matches: 10. The CDR3 nucleotides read TGTGCCAGCAGCCCCAACAGGGGGTTCTCATATGGCTACACCTTC. Translating it yields CASSPNRGFSYGYTF.

The CDR3 protein is CASSQLRISGANVLTF. The CDR3 nucleotides are TGCGCCAGCAGTCAACTCAGGATTTCTGGGGCCAACGTCCTGACTTTC. J is TRBJ2-6 and V is TRBV23-1; the D is unclear. TRBV23-1 is identified as an open reading frame with a role that is uncertain. V was pared by 2 bases and J by 1 base, with 9 bases between. This CDR3 contains 16 residues.